This T cell receptor beta chain was identified in a study of shared clonotypes between healthy human individuals. The authors divided CD4+ cells into CD45RA+ naive and CD45RA-negative memory subsets. TCRdb keeps only in-frame clones here, not all; method: immunoSEQ multiplex PCR. The sample consists of some 2,500,000 clones, more than 85% of them appearing once. Trimming stripped 5 bases from V and 5 bases from J, with 10 bases between. This CDR3 region has 13 residues. Germline assignment: CDR1 SGHVS and CDR2 FQNEAQ. The clonotype originates from a man between 18 and 35 years old in good health. Some clones in this sample may be carry-over from other donors' samples. This chain joins TRBV7-8 and TRBJ2-1, with D unclear. The sequenced material came from naive CD4+ T cells from PBMCs. Subset given: CD45RA+ positively selected. This chain's CDR3 is CASSRRLDNEQFF. CDR3 in DNA: TGTGCCAGCAGCCGACGACTCGACAATGAGCAGTTCTTC.